This T cell receptor beta chain was identified in a study of technical replicates of blood from several donors. Clones were read by immunoSEQ multiplex PCR, and TCRdb kept only the in-frame ones, dropping some. The profile shows around 80,000 clones, 95% to 98% of them singletons. The CDR3 covers 12 residues. Germline V gene data show CDR1 as MDHEN and CDR2 as SYDVKM. The chain employs TRBV28 and TRBJ1-2; 7 bases agree with TRBD1. This TCR was sampled from a human donor in good health. Source material: T cells isolated from PBMCs. CDR3 nucleotides: TGTGCTTCCGACAGGGAGAACTATGGCTACACCTTC. Translation: CASDRENYGYTF.